The clone carrying this T cell receptor (beta chain) has a handful of counts. Its antigen is as yet unknown. This sample was taken from a study of T cells in Graves' hyperthyroidism and ophthalmopathy. Regions amplified from RNA transcripts were the TCR beta CDR3 regions. Initially, a first-round RT-PCR of the TCR CDR3 employed the HTBI primer set. In TCRdb, the multiplex PCR reads were re-called with MiXCR into one record per CDR3 protein. The top ten clones hold less than 10% of a sample with about 360,000 distinct CDR3 sequences, roughly 13% of them seen once. From germline, CDR1 is GTSNPN and CDR2 SVGIG (reference sequence). Between the trimmed V and J ends, which lost 8 bases and 5 bases, there was a span of 15 bases. The CDR3 length is 12 residues. Study-level results: Researchers found most expanded thyroid clonotypes above 0.001 in blood as well.

The sequence came from a woman younger than 30 with Graves' hyperthyroidism. Source material: blood. This chain connects TRBV30 to TRBJ2-5; unclear D gene. The CDR3 bases are TGTGCCAGTAGTGCCAATAAGGAGACCCAGTACTTC. Translation: CASSANKETQYF.